This T cell receptor (beta chain) came from a study of cytomegalovirus exposure and HLA in healthy donors. This CDR3 has 14 amino acids. Trimming cost V 3 bases and J 4 bases, with 10 bases left between them. CDR1 is SEHNR and CDR2 is FQNEAQ in the germline V gene (reference sequence). The primer mix had 60 Vbeta and 13 Jbeta primers. The table came from immunoSEQ multiplex PCR; TCRdb's copy has only in-frame clones and leaves some out. The sample holds over 95,000 clones, under 85% seen once. This clone was recorded a few times. Its matching antigen is unknown. The study, taken as a whole, reports: There were several of the most significant clusters that appeared linked to common viral pathogens in a later analysis.

The TCR comes from a man aged 35 to 55 in good health and CMV-seropositive. The chain combines TRBV7-9 with TRBJ1-5, with D maybe TRBD1 (5 bases). The material sequenced was PBMCs. CDR3 region: CASSLGSGNQPQHF. The DNA of the CDR3 is TGTGCCAGCAGCTTGGGGTCAGGGAATCAGCCCCAGCATTTT.